The 26 T cell receptor beta chains presented below share a single source sample, sequenced in a study of T cell changes during pregnancy in multiple sclerosis. Repertoires were generated with immunoSEQ multiplex PCR, while TCRdb's copy carries only in-frame clones and drops some. Among more than 70,000 clones listed, around 90% were seen once. Sequenced here: peripheral blood, sampled before pregnancy. The receptor set was obtained from a female donor with multiple sclerosis, enrolled in a pregnancy study.

This clone has a single count. The chain combines TRBV29-1 with TRBJ1-2, with a tentative D call TRBD1 (5 bases). This CDR3 has 12 amino acids. CDR1 and CDR2 (germline): SQVTM, ANQGSEA. Deletions cut 3 bases from V and 5 bases from J, with 10 bases between. The CDR3 region is CSVDSQGYGYTF. In DNA form, the CDR3 reads TGCAGCGTTGATAGTCAGGGATATGGCTACACCTTC. Together with reference TRBV29-1 and TRBJ1-2, the CDR3 gives the full variable domain: SAVISQKPSRDICQRGTSLTIQCQVDSQVTMMFWYRQQPGQSLTLIATANQGSEATYESGFVIDKFPISRPNLTFSTLTVSNMSPEDSSIYLCSVDSQGYGYTFGSGTRLTVV.

The chain has TRBV9 and TRBJ2-7; 8 bases are a match to TRBD1. J was trimmed by 4 bases and V by 2 bases; bases with no gene match: 11. This CDR3 has 16 residues. CDR1 is SGDLS and CDR2 is YYNGEE in the germline V gene. The CDR3 DNA follows: TGTGCCAGCAGCGTCTCGCCCGGGACAGGAGCGTACGAGCAGTACTTC. Protein sequence: CASSVSPGTGAYEQYF.

The chain links TRBV27 to TRBJ2-2, with a possible D match to TRBD1 (6 bases). The CDR3 runs to 15 residues. V lost 4 bases and J lost 6, with 15 bases in between. Germline V CDR1 and CDR2: MNHEY, SMNVEV (reference sequence). CDR3 DNA: TGTGCCAGCAGTTATTTACAGGGTTCAGCCGGGGAGCTGTTTTTT. Its translation is CASSYLQGSAGELFF.

This chain joins TRBV2 and TRBJ1-2; the D is unclear. Per the germline V gene, CDR1 is SNHLY and CDR2 is FYNNEI. This CDR3 comprises 12 residues. Trimming cost V 5 bases and J 8 bases, with 12 bases left between them. The DNA of the CDR3 is TGTGCCAGCAGTCGATCCGCGTCCGGCTACACCTTC. Protein sequence: CASSRSASGYTF.

V is TRBV25-1 and J is TRBJ1-1; no clear D gene. CDR3 size: 14 residues. Trimming pared 1 base from V and 5 bases from J, leaving 11 bases between. Germline V gives CDR1 MGHDK, CDR2 SYGVNS. The CDR3 loop reads CASSESQSRTEAFF. CDR3 coding DNA: TGTGCCAGCAGTGAATCTCAATCTCGGACTGAAGCTTTCTTT.

CDR3 sequence: CASSALATGGGEQYF. The DNA of the CDR3 is TGTGCCAGCAGTGCTTTGGCGACAGGGGGCGGCGAGCAGTACTTC. The gene calls are TRBV2 and TRBJ2-7; 10 bases agree with TRBD1. Germline loops: CDR1 SNHLY, CDR2 FYNNEI. After removal of 4 bases from V and 6 bases from J, the junction contained 9 bases not matched to a gene. The CDR3 contains 15 residues.

The gene calls are TRBV9 and TRBJ1-3; TRBD1 agrees at 9 bases. Germline lookup yields CDR1 SGDLS and CDR2 YYNGEE. CDR3 length: 16 amino acids. V dropped 2 bases and J dropped 3; count of bases not matched to a gene: 6. In nucleotides, the CDR3 is TGTGCCAGCAGCGTTTCCCACAGGGGGCGTGGAAACACCATATATTTT. This sequence encodes CASSVSHRGRGNTIYF.

The chain couples TRBV2 to TRBJ1-1; 7 nucleotides line up with TRBD1. This CDR3 has 14 residues. The junction had 9 bases not matched to a gene; V was cut back by 6 bases and J by 5 bases. Germline V gene sequence: CDR1 SNHLY, CDR2 FYNNEI. DNA of the CDR3: TGTGCCAGCAGCAGACAGGGTGATCGAACTGAAGCTTTCTTT. Its protein is CASSRQGDRTEAFF.

The chain is built from TRBV27 and TRBJ2-4, with 16 nucleotides matching TRBD2. The V gene's germline CDR1 is MNHEY and CDR2 SMNVEV (reference sequence). V shed 10 bases, J shed 5 bases, and the junction held 14 bases outside the gene matches. The CDR3 sequence is 18 residues long. CDR3 in DNA: TGTGCCACTGCGGGGTACGGGACTAGCGGGAGGGCCCAAAACATTCAGTACTTC. Translation: CATAGYGTSGRAQNIQYF.

The chain carries TRBV25-1 and TRBJ1-2; D unresolved. Trimming stripped 7 bases from V and 8 bases from J, with 14 bases between. CDR3 length: 12 residues. Germline V gives CDR1 MGHDK, CDR2 SYGVNS. CDR3 amino acids: CASKLGREGYTF. The CDR3 nucleotides read TGTGCCAGCAAACTGGGGAGAGAAGGCTACACCTTC.

The chain employs TRBV19 and TRBJ2-2; D might be TRBD1 (5 bases). Looked up from germline, CDR1 is LNHDA and CDR2 is SQIVND (reference sequence). Trimming cost V 3 bases and J 1 base, with 12 bases left between them. The CDR3 has 16 residues. DNA of the CDR3: TGTGCCAGTAGTATCCCAGGGAATGAGAACACCGGGGAGCTGTTTTTT. Residues: CASSIPGNENTGELFF.

The chain joins TRBV10-1 to TRBJ1-3; D is perhaps TRBD1 (6 bases). Per the germline V gene, CDR1 is WNHNN and CDR2 is SYGVQD (reference sequence). This CDR3 contains 14 residues. The V end lost 5 bases, the J end lost 0 bases, and 8 bases lay between the germline ends. The CDR3 here is CASSRDISGNTIYF. CDR3 coding DNA: TGCGCCAGCAGTCGGGACATCTCTGGAAACACCATATATTTT.

The rearrangement joins TRBV11-2 to TRBJ2-1, with 8 bases matching TRBD1. J gave up 5 bases and V 2 bases, and 8 bases lay outside the gene matches. This CDR3 spans 16 amino acids. Germline assignment: CDR1 SGHAT and CDR2 FQNNGV. The CDR3, as DNA: TGTGCCAGCAGCTTACTCAGCAGGGGGCGAGACAATGAGCAGTTCTTC. Translated, it gives CASSLLSRGRDNEQFF. The variable domain in full, with the rest retrieved from reference TRBV11-2 and TRBJ2-1, is EAGVAQSPRYKIIEKRQSVAFWCNPISGHATLYWYQQILGQGPKLLIQFQNNGVVDDSQLPKDRFSAERLKGVDSTLKIQPAKLEDSAVYLCASSLLSRGRDNEQFFGPGTRLTVL.

This clone was observed a single time. The chain uses TRBV28 and TRBJ1-5; D may be TRBD1 (5 bases). Germline assignment: CDR1 MDHEN and CDR2 SYDVKM. There are 15 residues in the CDR3. V lost 10 bases and J lost 0, with 16 bases in between. CDR3 in amino acids: CATRGTQYSNQPQHF. DNA of the CDR3: TGTGCCACCCGGGGGACCCAGTATAGCAATCAGCCCCAGCATTTT. Together with reference TRBV28 and TRBJ1-5, the CDR3 gives the full variable domain: DVKVTQSSRYLVKRTGEKVFLECVQDMDHENMFWYRQDPGLGLRLIYFSYDVKMKEKGDIPEGYSVSREKKERFSLILESASTNQTSMYLCATRGTQYSNQPQHFGDGTRLSIL.

The chain is built from TRBV4-3 and TRBJ1-1; 8 bases agree with TRBD1. This CDR3 region has 14 residues. Germline loops: CDR1 LGHNA, CDR2 YSLEER. V shed 4 bases and J 5 bases; nucleotides not matched to a gene: 6. The CDR3 region is CASSLNRGRTEAFF. The DNA of the CDR3 is TGCGCCAGCAGCCTGAACAGGGGGAGGACTGAAGCTTTCTTT.

This rearrangement joins TRBV10-3 to TRBJ1-2; D is undetermined. The CDR3 length is 12 residues. Germline CDR1 ENHRY, CDR2 SYGVKD. Deletions cut 8 bases from V and 0 bases from J, with 7 bases between. CDR3 sequence (DNA): TGTGCCATCCTAGGTTCTAACTATGGCTACACCTTC. Its translation: CAILGSNYGYTF.

In this sample, this clone turned up once. This chain connects TRBV11-3 to TRBJ2-7, with 8 nucleotides matching TRBD2. Per germline, CDR1 SGHNT and CDR2 YENEEA. V lost 5 bases, J lost 0 bases, and 3 bases stayed unmatched. The CDR3 is 14 residues long. CDR3 sequence (DNA): TGTGCCAGCAGCCTCGGGGGGGGCTCCTACGAGCAGTACTTC. Residues: CASSLGGGSYEQYF.

The rearrangement joins TRBV20-1 to TRBJ1-2; TRBD1 might be the D (6 bases). Germline V gene lookup returns CDR1 DFQATT and CDR2 SNEGSKA (reference sequence). V dropped 5 bases and J dropped 8 bases, with 12 bases sitting between them. The CDR3 totals 11 residues. The CDR3 loop is CSAPRGGGYTF. The CDR3 nucleotides are TGCAGTGCTCCTCGGGGGGGCGGCTACACCTTC.

This chain uses TRBV4-2 with TRBJ2-1, with TRBD2 identical over 10 bases. With 3 bases clipped from V and 5 bases from J, the junction kept 7 bases outside the gene matches. Germline CDR1 reads LGHNA; CDR2 reads YNFKEQ. The CDR3 length is 16 residues. In nucleotides, the CDR3 is TGTGCCAGCAGCCATAGTGCAGCGGGAGGGCACAATGAGCAGTTCTTC. This translates into CASSHSAAGGHNEQFF.

The rearrangement uses TRBV19 and TRBJ2-1; 7 nucleotides line up with TRBD1. V lost 9 bases, J lost 2 bases, and 7 bases stayed unmatched. CDR1 and CDR2 (germline): LNHDA, SQIVND (reference sequence). The CDR3 is 14 residues long. The CDR3 loop is CASSTGVTYNEQFF. In DNA form, the CDR3 reads TGTGCCAGCTCAACAGGGGTTACCTACAATGAGCAGTTCTTC.

The rearrangement uses TRBV6-1 and TRBJ1-5, with D maybe TRBD1 (6 bases). V lost 3 bases and J lost 6, with 12 bases in between. The germline V gene has CDR1 MNHNS and CDR2 SASEGT. The CDR3 is 14 amino acids. CDR3: CASSDLGGPQPQHF. The CDR3 region has the DNA TGTGCCAGCAGTGACCTGGGGGGGCCTCAGCCCCAGCATTTT.

V is TRBV29-1 and J is TRBJ2-7, with D tentatively TRBD1 (5 bases). The germline V gene encodes CDR1 SQVTM and CDR2 ANQGSEA. Trimming shortened V by 6 bases and J by 4 bases, and 13 bases separated the two germline ends. This CDR3 region has 12 residues. The CDR3 DNA reads TGCAGCGTCGCCGCTGGGGCTTACGAGCAGTACTTC. It translates to CSVAAGAYEQYF.

J is TRBJ1-6 and V is TRBV7-3, with TRBD1 matching over 10 bases. CDR1 SGHTA and CDR2 FQGTGA come from the germline V gene. Germline trimming cut 5 bases from V and 9 bases from J; bases unmatched to any gene: 4. The CDR3 sequence is 14 residues long. CDR3: CASSRDRGGSPLHF. The CDR3 DNA reads as TGTGCCAGCAGCCGGGACAGGGGAGGTTCACCCCTCCACTTT. The complete variable domain, with remaining parts taken from reference TRBV7-3 and TRBJ1-6, reads GAGVSQTPSNKVTEKGKYVELRCDPISGHTALYWYRQSLGQGPEFLIYFQGTGAADDSGLPNDRFFAVRPEGSVSTLKIQRTERGDSAVYLCASSRDRGGSPLHFGNGTRLTVT.

This clone was observed once. The gene calls are TRBV18 and TRBJ1-5; the match to TRBD1 covers 7 bases. The CDR3 runs 15 residues. CDR1 is KGHSH, CDR2 LQKENI, per germline. With 2 bases clipped from V and 3 bases from J, the junction kept 4 bases outside the gene matches. The CDR3 reads CASSPSGQVNQPQHF. The CDR3 region has the DNA TGTGCCAGCTCACCATCCGGACAGGTCAATCAGCCCCAGCATTTT. Variable domain in full (rest from reference TRBV18 and TRBJ1-5): NAGVMQNPRHLVRRRGQEARLRCSPMKGHSHVYWYRQLPEEGLKFMVYLQKENIIDESGMPKERFSAEFPKEGPSILRIQQVVRGDSAAYFCASSPSGQVNQPQHFGDGTRLSIL.

The genes are TRBV27 and TRBJ1-1; tentatively, D is TRBD1 (6 bases). Per the germline V gene, CDR1 is MNHEY and CDR2 is SMNVEV (reference sequence). The length of the CDR3 is 14 residues. V was clipped by 3 bases and J by 0 bases, with 8 bases between them. This CDR3 is CASSFGQLNTEAFF. The CDR3 coding sequence is TGTGCCAGCAGTTTCGGACAGTTGAACACTGAAGCTTTCTTT.

The chain is built from TRBV19 and TRBJ1-5, with 10 bases lining up with TRBD1. Germline V gene data show CDR1 as LNHDA and CDR2 as SQIVND (reference sequence). The CDR3 is made up of 17 amino acids. V lost 5 bases and J lost 11; bases outside the gene matches: 18. CDR3 region: CASSAGGGQGPGLSQHF. The CDR3 DNA is TGTGCCAGTAGTGCGGGGGGGGGACAGGGGCCCGGCTTGTCCCAGCATTTT.